This TCR beta chain came from a study of T-cell reconstitution after alpha-beta-depleted transplantation in children. Germline V gives CDR1 ENHRY, CDR2 SYGVKD. The CDR3 length is 15 residues. Deletions cut 2 bases from V and 5 bases from J, with 15 bases between. This clonotype appeared a few times. TCRbeta library preparation incorporated unique molecular identifiers. MiXCR, applied by TCRdb to the PCR reads, yields one record per CDR3 protein. Among around 340,000 distinct CDR3 sequences listed, 13% were seen once. This TCR was recovered from a human donor who donated a stem cell graft to a child with Fanconi anemia. Sequencing used PBMCs, obtained from the stem cell graft. The chain joins TRBV10-3 to TRBJ1-2; no clear D. CDR3 residues: CAISEAEPGNYGYTF. The CDR3 nucleotides read TGTGCCATCAGTGAGGCCGAGCCCGGGAATTATGGCTACACCTTC.